This TCR beta chain was documented in a study of OX40 agonist ivuxolimab in advanced cancers. Overall study context: Patients' therapy was ivuxolimab, an antibody that acts as an agonist of OX40 (CD134). At doses from 0.01 to 10 mg/kg, patients were given intravenous ivuxolimab every 2 weeks.

The CDR3 has 13 amino acids. The germline gives CDR1 SEHNR, CDR2 FQNEAQ (reference sequence). With 7 bases removed from V and 3 bases from J, the gap between germline ends came to 12 bases. The assay was immunoSEQ multiplex PCR, and TCRdb's table has in-frame clones only and misses some. The sample contains over 25,000 clones, 70% to 90% of which appear only once. The receptor's source is an adult with an advanced solid tumor such as melanoma, head and neck, liver or kidney cancer. The chain uses TRBV7-9 and TRBJ2-5; D gene uncertain. The specimen comprised CD4+ or CD8+ T cells sorted from blood, sampled in a trial of the OX40 agonist ivuxolimab. In DNA form, the CDR3 reads TGTGCCAGCACTAGGGTACGGAAAGAGACCCAGTACTTC. Translating it yields CASTRVRKETQYF.